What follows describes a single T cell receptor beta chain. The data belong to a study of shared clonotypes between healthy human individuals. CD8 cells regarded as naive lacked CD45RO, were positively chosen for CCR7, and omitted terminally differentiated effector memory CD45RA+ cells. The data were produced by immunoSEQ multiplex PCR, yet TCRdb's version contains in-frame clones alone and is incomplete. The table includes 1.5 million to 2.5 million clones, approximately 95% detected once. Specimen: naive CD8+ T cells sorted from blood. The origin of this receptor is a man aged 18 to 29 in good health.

The CDR3 reads CASSVGVTTYGYTF. CDR3 coding DNA: TGTGCCAGCAGCGTAGGGGTGACCACCTATGGCTACACCTTC. The gene calls are TRBV9 and TRBJ1-2; D unresolved. Germline V gives CDR1 SGDLS, CDR2 YYNGEE. The germline V and J ends were trimmed by 0 bases and 4 bases, with 10 bases remaining between them. This CDR3 has 14 amino acids.